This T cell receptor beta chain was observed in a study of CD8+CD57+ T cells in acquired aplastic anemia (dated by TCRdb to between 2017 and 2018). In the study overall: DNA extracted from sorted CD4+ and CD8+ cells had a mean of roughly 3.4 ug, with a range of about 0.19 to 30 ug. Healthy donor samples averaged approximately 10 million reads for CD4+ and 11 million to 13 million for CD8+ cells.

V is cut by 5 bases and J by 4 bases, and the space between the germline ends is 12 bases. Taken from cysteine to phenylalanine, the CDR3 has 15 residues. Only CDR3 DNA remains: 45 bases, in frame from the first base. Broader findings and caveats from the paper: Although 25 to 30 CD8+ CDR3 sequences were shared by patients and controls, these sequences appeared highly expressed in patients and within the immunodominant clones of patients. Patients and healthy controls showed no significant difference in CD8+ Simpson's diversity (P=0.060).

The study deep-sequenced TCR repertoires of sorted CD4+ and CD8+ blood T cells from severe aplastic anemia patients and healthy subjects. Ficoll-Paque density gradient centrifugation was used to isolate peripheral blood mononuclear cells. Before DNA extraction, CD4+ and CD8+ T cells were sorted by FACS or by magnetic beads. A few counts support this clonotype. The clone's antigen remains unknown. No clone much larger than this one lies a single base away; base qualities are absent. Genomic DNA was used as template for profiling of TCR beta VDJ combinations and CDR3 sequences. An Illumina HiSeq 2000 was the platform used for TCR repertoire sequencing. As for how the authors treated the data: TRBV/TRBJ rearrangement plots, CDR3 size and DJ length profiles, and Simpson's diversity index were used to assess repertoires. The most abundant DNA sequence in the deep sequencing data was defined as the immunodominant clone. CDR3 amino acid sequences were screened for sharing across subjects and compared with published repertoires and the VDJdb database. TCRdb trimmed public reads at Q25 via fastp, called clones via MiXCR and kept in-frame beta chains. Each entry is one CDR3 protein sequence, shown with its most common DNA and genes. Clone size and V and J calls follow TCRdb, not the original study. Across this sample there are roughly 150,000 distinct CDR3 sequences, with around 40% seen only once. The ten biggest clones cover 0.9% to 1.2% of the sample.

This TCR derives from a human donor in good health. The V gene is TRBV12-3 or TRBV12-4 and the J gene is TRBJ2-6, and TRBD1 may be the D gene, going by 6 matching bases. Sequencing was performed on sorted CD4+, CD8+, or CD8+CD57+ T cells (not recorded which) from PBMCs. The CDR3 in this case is CASSPGVGGANVLTF. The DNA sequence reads TGTGCCAGCAGTCCAGGGGTCGGGGGGGCCAACGTCCTGACTTTC.